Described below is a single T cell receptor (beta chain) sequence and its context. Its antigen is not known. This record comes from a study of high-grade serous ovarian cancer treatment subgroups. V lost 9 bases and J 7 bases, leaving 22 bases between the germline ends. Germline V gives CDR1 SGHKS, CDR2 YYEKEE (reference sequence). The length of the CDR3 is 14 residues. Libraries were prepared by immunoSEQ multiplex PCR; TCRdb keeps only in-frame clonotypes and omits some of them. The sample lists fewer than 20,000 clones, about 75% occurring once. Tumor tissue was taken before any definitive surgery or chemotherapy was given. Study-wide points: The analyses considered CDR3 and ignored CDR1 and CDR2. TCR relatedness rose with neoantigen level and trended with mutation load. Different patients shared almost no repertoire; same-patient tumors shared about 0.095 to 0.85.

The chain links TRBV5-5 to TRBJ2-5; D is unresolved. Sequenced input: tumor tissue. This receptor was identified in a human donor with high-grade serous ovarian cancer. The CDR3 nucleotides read TGTGCCACCGATCTTTTCCCGCCTGGCGGGACCCAGTACTTC. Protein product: CATDLFPPGGTQYF.